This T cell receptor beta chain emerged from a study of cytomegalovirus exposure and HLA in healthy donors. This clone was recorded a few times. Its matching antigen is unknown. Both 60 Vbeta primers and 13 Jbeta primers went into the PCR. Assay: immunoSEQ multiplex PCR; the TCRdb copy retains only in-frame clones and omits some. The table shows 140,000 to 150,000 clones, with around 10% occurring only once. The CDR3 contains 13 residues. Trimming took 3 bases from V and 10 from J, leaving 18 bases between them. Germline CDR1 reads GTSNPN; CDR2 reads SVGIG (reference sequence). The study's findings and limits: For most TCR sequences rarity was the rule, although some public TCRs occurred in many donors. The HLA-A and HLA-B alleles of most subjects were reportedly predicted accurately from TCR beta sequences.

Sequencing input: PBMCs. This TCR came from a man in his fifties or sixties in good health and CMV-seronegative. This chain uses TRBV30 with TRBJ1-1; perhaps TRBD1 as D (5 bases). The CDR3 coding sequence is TGTGCCTGGAGGAGCCTCAGGGATTACGCAGCTTTCTTT. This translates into CAWRSLRDYAAFF.